The clone carrying this T cell receptor (beta chain) showed up just a few times. The antigen is not known. The sample comes from a study of beta chain features in type 1 diabetes. The whole isolated RNA underwent reverse transcription, so sequencing captured expressed TCRB transcripts. Profiling relied on immunoSEQ multiplex PCR, and the TCRdb table lists in-frame clones only, not all of them. The sample yields 310,000 or so clones, approximately 15% seen once. The CDR3 is 13 amino acids. The V end was cut by 6 bases, the J end by 0 bases, with 9 bases between. The germline V gene encodes CDR1 LNHDA and CDR2 SQIVND (reference sequence). Findings and limits, study-wide: TCRB CDR3s from Type 1 diabetes patients were moderately but significantly shorter in all four CD4+ subsets.

The chain is built from TRBV19 and TRBJ2-7, with a possible D match to TRBD1 (6 bases). The clonotype was recovered from a young man with type 1 diabetes. Sequenced: naive CD4+ T cells from blood. Written as DNA, the CDR3 is TGTGCCAGTAGCGGACAGTTCTCCTACGAGCAGTACTTC. This translates into CASSGQFSYEQYF. Combining the CDR3 with reference TRBV19 and TRBJ2-7 gives the whole variable domain DGGITQSPKYLFRKEGQNVTLSCEQNLNHDAMYWYRQDPGQGLRLIYYSQIVNDFQKGDIAEGYSVSREKKESFPLTVTSAQKNPTAFYLCASSGQFSYEQYFGPGTRLTVT.